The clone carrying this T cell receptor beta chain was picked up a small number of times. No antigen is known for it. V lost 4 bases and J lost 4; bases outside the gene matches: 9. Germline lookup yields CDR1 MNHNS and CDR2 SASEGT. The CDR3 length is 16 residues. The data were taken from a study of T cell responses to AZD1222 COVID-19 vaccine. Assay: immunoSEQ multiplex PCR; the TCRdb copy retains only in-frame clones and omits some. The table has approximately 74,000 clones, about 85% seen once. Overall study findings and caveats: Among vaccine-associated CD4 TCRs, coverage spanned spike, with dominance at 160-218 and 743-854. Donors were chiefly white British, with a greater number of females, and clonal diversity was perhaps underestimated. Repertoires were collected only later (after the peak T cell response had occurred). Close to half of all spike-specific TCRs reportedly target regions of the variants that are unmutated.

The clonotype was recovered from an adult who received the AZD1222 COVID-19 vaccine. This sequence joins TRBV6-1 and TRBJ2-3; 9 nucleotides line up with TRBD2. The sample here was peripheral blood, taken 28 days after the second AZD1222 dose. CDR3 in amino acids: CASSGAGGINPDTQYF. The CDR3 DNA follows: TGTGCCAGCAGTGGGGCGGGAGGGATAAACCCAGATACGCAGTATTTT.